This TCR beta chain stems from a study of beta chain features in type 1 diabetes (dated by TCRdb to 2017 to 2018). In terms of the full investigation: No differences in mean age, gender distribution, total cell number or subset yield were found between patients and healthy donors. Across all samples, roughly 110,000,000 sorted cells were examined, and cell number per subset correlated strongly with RNA yield. In the study, TCRB repertoires of sorted circulating CD4+ T cell subsets from recently diagnosed type 1 diabetes patients were compared with those of matched healthy donors. Regulatory and stem cell-like memory subsets were obtained from only 8 patients and roughly 8 healthy donors, while naive and central memory subsets were obtained from all 28 donors. Paper-wide results and their limitations: Because cDNA was sequenced instead of genomic DNA, activated cells with high expression could be over-represented, although the groups did not differ in activation or CD3 levels. Because small numbers of individuals were included in the HLA sub-analyses, any influence of HLA type on TCRB rearrangement was left unresolved. Patients with type 1 diabetes made fewer insertions and deleted more nucleotides at VDJ recombination sites, implying thymic rearrangement abnormalities. A moderate but significant shortening of TCRB CDR3 length was observed in type 1 diabetes patients in all four CD4+ subsets. The naive, central memory and regulatory TCRB repertoires appeared to resemble one another more closely among patients than among healthy donors. Shorter templates might be favored by PCR, yet because patient and control samples were amplified and corrected together, any such skew would affect both groups equally.

CDR1 and CDR2 were assigned from the germline V gene (reference sequence) as LNHDA and SQIVND. Measured from the cysteine to the phenylalanine, the CDR3 is 14 residues long. Only the CDR3 portion is preserved as DNA: 42 bases, with reading frame beginning at the first base. Trimming costs V 5 bases and J 3 bases, and their ends lie 14 bases apart. The High Capacity cDNA Reverse Transcription Kit was used to reverse transcribe all of the isolated RNA, meaning that expressed TCRB transcripts were what got sequenced. Deep immunoSEQ sequencing was performed on naive, central memory and regulatory T cell samples, with an average of about 3.57 million total reads per sample. Sorted cells were lysed in RLT buffer and RNA was extracted with DNase-treated RNeasy Micro or Mini kits, depending on cell number. To prevent cross-contamination, every cell subset was processed on its own, while patient and healthy donor samples were processed together. The immunoSEQ multiplex PCR was used to amplify TCRB sequences from cDNA, generating 87-bp fragments that spanned the CDR3 region. Amplicons were sequenced on the Illumina HiSeq platform. The original methods were these. PCR bias was corrected computationally using synthetic template baselines, and reads within Hamming distance 2 were collapsed, with unmergeable singletons discarded. Reads were aligned to IMGT to assign V, D and J genes, CDR3 length, and insertions or deletions at six rearrangement sites. Within each subset, clonotype counts were normalized to the number of sorted cells before true diversity and Gini coefficients were calculated with the tcR R package. Repertoire sharing was quantified using the overlap coefficient calculated on TCRB nucleotide sequences. This is the immuneACCESS table as TCRdb keeps it, with only in-frame sequences that have V and J called. A part of the clones is gone; compared with another copy, unresolved V genes explain less than half, and the rest is unexplained. Clonal size and the V and J genes are those of that table, whereas D and trimming came from the DNA. The sample table lists 150,000 to 170,000 clones, around 8.5% of them with a count of one. The ten largest clones represent approximately 0.65% of the sample.

Each donor gave one peripheral blood draw, roughly 0.11 L on average, collected into heparinised tubes. Naive, central memory, regulatory and stem cell-like memory CD4+ T cells were sorted on a BD FACSAria II using a panel including CD45RO, CCR7, CD25, CD127, CD95 and CD27. Every sorted population had a purity above 95%. Right away, PBMCs were isolated by Lymphoprep density gradient centrifugation and were stained directly, with no culture step. So that batch effects would be minimized, each experiment stained and sorted samples in pairs, pairing one healthy donor with one patient. Note on this clone: This receptor's antigen is unknown. There are no base qualities to consult, and no much larger clone falls within one base.

The sequencing sample was made of central memory CD4+ T cells from blood. The V gene is TRBV19 and the J gene is TRBJ2-7, and TRBD1 may be the D gene, going by 6 matching bases. This TCR was sampled from a young man in good health. DNA sequence: TGTGCCAGTAGTCCGAGGACAGCAGGCTACGAGCAGTACTTC. It encodes CASSPRTAGYEQYF.